Each of the 9 T cell receptor beta chains below was sequenced from the same sample in a study of blood T cells in healthy people across ages. Primed by a sample-barcoded 5' primer and a J-beta primer mix, a second PCR proceeded for roughly 6 to 12 cycles. TCRdb passed the 5' RACE reads through MiXCR, listing each CDR3 protein once. Of 1.6 million or so distinct CDR3 sequences in the sample, 30% to 35% were seen once. Sequencing was performed on blood. These receptor sequences come from a woman younger than 45 in good health.

This clonotype was seen repeatedly, ten times or more. This rearrangement joins TRBV6-1 to TRBJ2-3; D remains ambiguous. CDR3 length: 12 amino acids. Germline assignment: CDR1 MNHNS and CDR2 SASEGT. V gave up 1 base and J gave up 8 bases, with 7 bases separating them. Written as DNA, the CDR3 is TGTGCCAGCAGTGAAGTAGGTGGTACGCAGTATTTT. The encoded protein is CASSEVGGTQYF.

The sample holds a few counts of this clonotype. The rearrangement uses TRBV27 and TRBJ2-1; D is perhaps TRBD2 (6 bases). Trimming removed 6 bases at V and 5 bases at J, with 14 bases between. CDR3 size: 14 residues. The germline CDR1 and CDR2 sequences are MNHEY and SMNVEV (reference sequence). CDR3 sequence (DNA): TGTGCCAGCAGGGAGACTAGTGTCCACAATGAGCAGTTCTTC. Its translation is CASRETSVHNEQFF.

The chain employs TRBV3-1 and TRBJ2-7, with 7 bases that match TRBD2. V trimming: 4 bases; J trimming: 4 bases; junction bases outside the gene matches: 7. The CDR3 has 14 residues. Germline V gene sequence: CDR1 LGHDT, CDR2 YNNKEL (reference sequence). CDR3 sequence reads: CASSPQLAAYEQYF. CDR3 in DNA: TGTGCCAGCAGCCCTCAGCTAGCGGCTTACGAGCAGTACTTC.

V is TRBV20-1 and J is TRBJ2-7; 10 bases match TRBD1. V gave up 6 bases and J gave up 3 bases; unmatched junction bases: 8. The CDR3 is 14 amino acids. From germline, CDR1 is DFQATT and CDR2 SNEGSKA (reference sequence). CDR3 sequence: CSAPTGTGVYEQYF. CDR3 coding DNA: TGCAGTGCACCGACCGGGACAGGGGTCTACGAGCAGTACTTC.

This clonotype was observed many times. This chain links TRBV4-1 with TRBJ1-2; a weak D match, TRBD1 (5 bases). Between the trimmed V and J ends, which lost 0 bases and 2 bases, there was a span of 13 bases. Germline V gives CDR1 MGHRA, CDR2 YSYEKL. The CDR3 covers 16 residues. This chain's CDR3 is CASSQEYEGLNYGYTF. The CDR3 DNA follows: TGCGCCAGCAGCCAAGAATATGAGGGACTGAACTATGGCTACACCTTC.

The J gene is TRBJ2-1, the V gene TRBV7-6; D gene unclear. V lost 4 bases, J lost 3 bases, and 7 bases lay in between. This CDR3 has 13 amino acids. Germline assignment: CDR1 SGHVS and CDR2 FNYEAQ. The CDR3 DNA is TGTGCCAGCAGCTATAAGGTCTACAATGAGCAGTTCTTC. Protein: CASSYKVYNEQFF.

The rearrangement uses TRBV5-6 and TRBJ2-3; no reliable D call. Per the germline V gene, CDR1 is SGHDT and CDR2 is YYEEEE. V was shortened by 5 bases and J by 0 bases, with 13 bases between the two germline ends. The CDR3 loop spans 15 amino acids. DNA of the CDR3: TGTGCCAGCAGATCAACCCCAGCCAGCACAGATACGCAGTATTTT. As protein: CASRSTPASTDTQYF.

This clonotype has only a few counts. This rearrangement joins TRBV6-1 to TRBJ2-7; TRBD1 is a possible D gene (7 bases). The CDR3 runs to 15 residues. Germline V gives CDR1 MNHNS, CDR2 SASEGT. V gave up 2 bases and J gave up 4 bases, with 15 bases separating them. Written as DNA, the CDR3 is TGTGCCAGCAGTGAATATGGCGGGACAGCTTACGAGCAGTACTTC. It is translated as CASSEYGGTAYEQYF.

This clonotype was seen repeatedly, ten times or more. The chain is built from TRBV29-1 and TRBJ2-1; D might be TRBD2 (6 bases). Germline V gives CDR1 SQVTM, CDR2 ANQGSEA. The CDR3 consists of 15 residues. Between the trimmed V and J ends, which lost 2 bases and 9 bases, there was a span of 20 bases. For the CDR3, the DNA is TGCAGCGTTGAACTCCCGGGCCGGAGGGGCATTGAGCAGTTCTTC. This sequence encodes CSVELPGRRGIEQFF.